This TCR beta chain was sequenced during a study of T-cell memory formation after mild COVID-19. On the study more broadly: Clusters were largely donor specific. Study results and limitations: SARS-CoV-2 specificity was not confirmed for second-wave clones peaking on day 37. Clones that shrank (day 15 to 85) were balanced CD4/CD8, whereas later expanders leaned CD4+. Clones which contracted sat mainly in CM and EM if CD4+, and in EMRA if CD8+.

TCRdb redid the calling of the 5' RACE reads with MiXCR, one entry per CDR3 protein. The sample holds about 470,000 distinct CDR3 sequences, around a quarter seen once. The CDR3 length is 18 residues. The V gene's germline CDR1 is MGHDK and CDR2 SYGVNS. The V gene end was trimmed by 4 bases and the J gene end by 2 bases; junction bases not matched to a gene: 13. This clonotype was counted between two and nine times. Antigen specificity is unknown. The receptor was derived from an adult woman who had mild COVID-19 (a few samples of this study predate the infection). Cell type and time point are not known. The chain uses TRBV25-1 and TRBJ2-2; 7 positions agree with TRBD2. The sequencing input was PBMCs or a T cell subset sorted from them (not recorded which). CDR3 amino acids: CASSGVLRESINTGELFF. The CDR3 DNA reads as TGTGCCAGCAGTGGGGTCCTGCGGGAGAGCATAAACACCGGGGAGCTGTTTTTT.